A selection of T cell receptor beta chains follows, all from one sample in a study of human versus mouse CDR3 diversity and MHC coevolution. Method: immunoSEQ multiplex PCR; TCRdb's copy keeps in-frame clones and lacks some. The repertoire includes approximately 81,000 clones, just over 90% of them detected once, and around 1.3% sits in the top ten. The sequenced material came from naive CD4+ T cells from blood. These receptors were collected from a person between 25 and 70 years old in good health. The CDR3 runs from the conserved cysteine through the conserved F or W. The D gene is left open where the match is weak. Expanded clones are given a class, and other clones once, few, many or no size at all.

CDR3nt	CDR3aa	v_gene	j_gene	abundance	d_gene
TGTGCCAGCAGCGCGCTAAGGGGGGGCGATACCTACGAGCAGTACTTC	CASSALRGGDTYEQYF	TRBV4-2	TRBJ2-7	-	-
TGTGCCAGCACCCTCCTGGACAGGGGTAATGGCTACACCTTC	CASTLLDRGNGYTF	TRBV6-1	TRBJ1-2	-	TRBD1
TGTGCCAGCAGCGGACAGGGAAAGGGCTACACCTTC	CASSGQGKGYTF	TRBV5-4	TRBJ1-2	-	TRBD1
TGTGCCACCGGCAGACCCGAAACCGCGGGGACCTACGAGCAGTACTTC	CATGRPETAGTYEQYF	TRBV15	TRBJ2-7	-	-
TGTGCCAGCAGCTTAGCCGCGGACAGTACGGATCAGCCCCAGCATTTT	CASSLAADSTDQPQHF	TRBV7-6	TRBJ1-5	-	-
TGTGCCAGTAGTACCCCTCAATCGAGCTCCTACAATGAGCAGTTCTTC	CASSTPQSSSYNEQFF	TRBV19	TRBJ2-1	-	-
TGTGCCATCAGTGAGAGGGGGGGCAACTATGGCTACACCTTC	CAISERGGNYGYTF	TRBV10-3	TRBJ1-2	few	-
TGTGCCAGCAGCCTCAACCAAATAGCGGGAGTTTTTGCCAATGAGCAGTTCTTC	CASSLNQIAGVFANEQFF	TRBV7-2	TRBJ2-1	-	TRBD2
TGTGCCAGCAGTGACGGACTGGGCGACTACGAGCAGTACTTC	CASSDGLGDYEQYF	TRBV6-5	TRBJ2-7	-	-
TGTGCCAGCAGCCACACCAGGACAACTGGAAACACCATATATTTT	CASSHTRTTGNTIYF	TRBV14	TRBJ1-3	-	-